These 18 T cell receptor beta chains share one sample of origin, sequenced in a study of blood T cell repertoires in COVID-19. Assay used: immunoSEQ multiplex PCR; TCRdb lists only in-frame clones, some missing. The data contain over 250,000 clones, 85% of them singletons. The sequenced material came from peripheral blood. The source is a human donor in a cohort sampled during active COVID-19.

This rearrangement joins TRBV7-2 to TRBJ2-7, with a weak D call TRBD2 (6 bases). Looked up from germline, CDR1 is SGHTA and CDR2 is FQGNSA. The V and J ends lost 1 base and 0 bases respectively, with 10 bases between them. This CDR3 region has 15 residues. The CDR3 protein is CASSLGASASYEQYF. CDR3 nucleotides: TGTGCCAGCAGCTTAGGGGCTAGCGCCTCCTACGAGCAGTACTTC.

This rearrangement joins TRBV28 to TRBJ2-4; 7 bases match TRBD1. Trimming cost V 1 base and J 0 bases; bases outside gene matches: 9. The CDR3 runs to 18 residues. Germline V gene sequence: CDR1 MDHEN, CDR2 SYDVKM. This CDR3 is CASSLSLGTDLAKNIQYF. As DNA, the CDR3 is TGTGCCAGCAGTTTATCCCTAGGGACAGACCTAGCCAAAAACATTCAGTACTTC. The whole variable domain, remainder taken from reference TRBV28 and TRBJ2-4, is DVKVTQSSRYLVKRTGEKVFLECVQDMDHENMFWYRQDPGLGLRLIYFSYDVKMKEKGDIPEGYSVSREKKERFSLILESASTNQTSMYLCASSLSLGTDLAKNIQYFGAGTRLSVL.

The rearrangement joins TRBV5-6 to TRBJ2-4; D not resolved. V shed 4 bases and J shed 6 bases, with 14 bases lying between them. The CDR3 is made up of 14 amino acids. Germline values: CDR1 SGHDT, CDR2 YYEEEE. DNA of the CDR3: TGTGCCAGCAGCATCAATCCCCCATTAAACATTCAGTACTTC. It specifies CASSINPPLNIQYF.

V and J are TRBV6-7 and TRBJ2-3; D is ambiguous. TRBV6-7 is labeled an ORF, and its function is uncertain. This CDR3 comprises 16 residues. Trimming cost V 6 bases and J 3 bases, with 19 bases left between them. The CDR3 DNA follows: TGTGCCAGCAGCTTCGCCCCCGCCCTTGCGACAGATACGCAGTATTTT. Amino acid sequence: CASSFAPALATDTQYF.

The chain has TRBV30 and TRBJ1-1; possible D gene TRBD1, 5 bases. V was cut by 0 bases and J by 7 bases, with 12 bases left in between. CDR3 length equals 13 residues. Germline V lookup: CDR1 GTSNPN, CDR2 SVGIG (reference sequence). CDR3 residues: CAWSVGVLVEAFF. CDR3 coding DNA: TGTGCCTGGAGTGTAGGGGTTCTTGTTGAAGCTTTCTTT.

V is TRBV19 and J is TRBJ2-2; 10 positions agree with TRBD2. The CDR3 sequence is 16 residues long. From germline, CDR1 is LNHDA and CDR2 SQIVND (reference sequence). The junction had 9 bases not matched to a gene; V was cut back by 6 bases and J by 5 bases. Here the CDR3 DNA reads TGTGCCAGTAGAAGCGGGAGGGCCCGGGTGACCGGGGAGCTGTTTTTT. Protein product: CASRSGRARVTGELFF.

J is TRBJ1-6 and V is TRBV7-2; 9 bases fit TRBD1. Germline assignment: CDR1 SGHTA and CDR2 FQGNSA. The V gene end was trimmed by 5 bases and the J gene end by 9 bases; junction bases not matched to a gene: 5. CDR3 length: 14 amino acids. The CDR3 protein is CASSLRDRASPLHF. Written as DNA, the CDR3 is TGTGCCAGCAGCCTCCGGGACAGGGCTTCACCCCTCCACTTT. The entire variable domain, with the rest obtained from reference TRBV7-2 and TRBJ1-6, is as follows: GAGVSQSPSNKVTEKGKDVELRCDPISGHTALYWYRQSLGQGLEFLIYFQGNSAPDKSGLPSDRFSAERTGGSVSTLTIQRTQQEDSAVYLCASSLRDRASPLHFGNGTRLTVT.

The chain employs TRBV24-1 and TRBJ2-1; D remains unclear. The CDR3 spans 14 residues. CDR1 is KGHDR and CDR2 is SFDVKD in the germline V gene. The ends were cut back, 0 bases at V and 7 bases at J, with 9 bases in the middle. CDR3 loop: CATSDLGKSNEQFF. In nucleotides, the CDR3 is TGTGCCACCAGTGATTTGGGCAAGTCGAATGAGCAGTTCTTC.

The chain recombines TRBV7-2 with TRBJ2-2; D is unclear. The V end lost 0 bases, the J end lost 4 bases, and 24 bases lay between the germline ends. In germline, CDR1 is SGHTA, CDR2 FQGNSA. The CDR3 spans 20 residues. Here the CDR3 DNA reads TGTGCCAGCAGCTTAGCGCTTCGCCTTCGGTCAAATTCGGGCACCGGGGAGCTGTTTTTT. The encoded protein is CASSLALRLRSNSGTGELFF.

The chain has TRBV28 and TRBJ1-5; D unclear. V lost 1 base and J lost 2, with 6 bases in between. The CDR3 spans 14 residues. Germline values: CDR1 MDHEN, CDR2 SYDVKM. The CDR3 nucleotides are TGTGCCAGCAGTTTATTGGAGGGCAATCAGCCCCAGCATTTT. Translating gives CASSLLEGNQPQHF.

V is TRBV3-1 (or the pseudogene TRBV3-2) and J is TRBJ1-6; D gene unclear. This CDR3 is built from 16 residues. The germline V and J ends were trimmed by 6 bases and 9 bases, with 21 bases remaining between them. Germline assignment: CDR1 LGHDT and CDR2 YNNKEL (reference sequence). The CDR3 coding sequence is TGTGCCAGCAGTCCAACACCGGAGCTCCGAGGTTCACCCCTCCACTTT. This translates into CASSPTPELRGSPLHF.

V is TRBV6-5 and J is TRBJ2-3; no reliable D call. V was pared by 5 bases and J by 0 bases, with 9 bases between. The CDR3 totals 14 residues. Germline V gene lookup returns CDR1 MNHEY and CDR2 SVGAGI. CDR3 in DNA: TGTGCCAGCAGTACGGTGCCTAGCACAGATACGCAGTATTTT. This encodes CASSTVPSTDTQYF.

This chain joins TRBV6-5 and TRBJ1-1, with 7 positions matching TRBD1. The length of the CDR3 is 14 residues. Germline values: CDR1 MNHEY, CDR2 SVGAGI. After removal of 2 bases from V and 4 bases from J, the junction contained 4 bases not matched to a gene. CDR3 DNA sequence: TGTGCCAGCAGTTACGACAGGGCCAGCACTGAAGCTTTCTTT. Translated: CASSYDRASTEAFF.

The CDR3 sequence: CASSLQQTQGTGTRGGDTQYF. The CDR3, as DNA: TGTGCCAGCAGCCTACAACAGACCCAAGGGACAGGGACTCGCGGTGGAGATACGCAGTATTTT. This rearrangement joins TRBV4-2 to TRBJ2-3; 9 positions agree with TRBD1. The length of the CDR3 is 21 residues. The junction had 25 bases not matched to a gene; V was cut back by 4 bases and J by 5 bases. Looked up from germline, CDR1 is LGHNA and CDR2 is YNFKEQ.

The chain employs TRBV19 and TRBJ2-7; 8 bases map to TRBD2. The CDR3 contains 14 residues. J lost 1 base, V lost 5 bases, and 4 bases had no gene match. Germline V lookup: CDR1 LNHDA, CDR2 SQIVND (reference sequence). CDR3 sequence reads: CASSVSGKSYEQYF. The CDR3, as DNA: TGTGCCAGTAGTGTTAGCGGGAAGTCCTACGAGCAGTACTTC.

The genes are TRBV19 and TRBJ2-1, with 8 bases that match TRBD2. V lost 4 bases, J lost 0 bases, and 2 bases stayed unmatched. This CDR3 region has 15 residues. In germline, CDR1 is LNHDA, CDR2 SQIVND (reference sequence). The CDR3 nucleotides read TGTGCCAGTAGTAAGGGACTAGTCTCCTACAATGAGCAGTTCTTC. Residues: CASSKGLVSYNEQFF.

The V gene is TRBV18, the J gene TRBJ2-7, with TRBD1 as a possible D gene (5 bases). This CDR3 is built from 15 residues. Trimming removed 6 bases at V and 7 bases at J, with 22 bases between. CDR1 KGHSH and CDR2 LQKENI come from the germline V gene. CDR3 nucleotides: TGTGCCAGCTCCCCTGCCAGTCAGGGAAAATCGGAGCAGTACTTC. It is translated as CASSPASQGKSEQYF.

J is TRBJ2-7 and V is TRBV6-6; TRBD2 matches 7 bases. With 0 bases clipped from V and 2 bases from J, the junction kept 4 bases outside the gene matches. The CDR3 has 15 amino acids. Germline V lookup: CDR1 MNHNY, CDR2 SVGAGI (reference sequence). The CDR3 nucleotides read TGTGCCAGCAGTTACTCCCTAGCGGAGGCCTACGAGCAGTACTTC. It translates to CASSYSLAEAYEQYF.